These 13 T cell receptor beta chains originate from one sample sequenced in a study of response to subunit inactivated influenza vaccine. One entry per CDR3 protein results from TCRdb running MiXCR on the RT-PCR reads. This sample has about 700,000 distinct CDR3 sequences, with around 13% found just once. The sequencing here drew on PBMCs from blood, taken 14 to 15 days before vaccination. Receptors originate from a man in his fifties or sixties who received an inactivated influenza vaccine.

The rearrangement links TRBV7-9 to TRBJ2-1; 7 bases agree with TRBD1. The trim removed 9 bases at V and 1 base at J, leaving 3 bases unmatched. CDR3 length: 13 amino acids. Germline assignment: CDR1 SEHNR and CDR2 FQNEAQ (reference sequence). In DNA, the CDR3 is TGTGCCAGTATCAGGGGGTCCTACAATGAGCAGTTCTTC. This translates into CASIRGSYNEQFF.

This chain uses TRBV27 with TRBJ2-1; TRBD2 matches 12 bases. The length of the CDR3 is 14 residues. V lost 6 bases, J lost 5 bases, and 2 bases stayed unmatched. CDR1 is MNHEY and CDR2 is SMNVEV in the germline V gene (reference sequence). CDR3 protein: CASRRLAGDNEQFF. The CDR3 nucleotides read TGTGCCAGCAGGAGACTAGCGGGAGACAATGAGCAGTTCTTC.

This clonotype came up a few times. The rearrangement joins TRBV7-9 to TRBJ2-7; D remains ambiguous. This CDR3 spans 15 amino acids. V lost 8 bases and J 0 bases, leaving 17 bases between the germline ends. Germline loops: CDR1 SEHNR, CDR2 FQNEAQ (reference sequence). CDR3: CASSPQGRSSYEQYF. DNA for the CDR3: TGTGCCAGCTCACCACAAGGACGGAGCTCCTACGAGCAGTACTTC. Full variable domain (missing parts from reference TRBV7-9 and TRBJ2-7): DTGVSQNPRHKITKRGQNVTFRCDPISEHNRLYWYRQTLGQGPEFLTYFQNEAQLEKSRLLSDRFSAERPKGSFSTLEIQRTEQGDSAMYLCASSPQGRSSYEQYFGPGTRLTVT.

This clonotype was observed a few times. The genes are TRBV9 and TRBJ2-3; D may be TRBD1 (5 bases). V lost 6 bases, J lost 2 bases, and 10 bases lay in between. The CDR3 loop spans 13 amino acids. Per germline, CDR1 SGDLS and CDR2 YYNGEE. The CDR3 DNA reads as TGTGCCAGCACAGGGATCACCACAGATACGCAGTATTTT. Translating gives CASTGITTDTQYF.

The V and J genes are TRBV11-2 and TRBJ2-5; D is unclear. Germline CDR1 SGHAT, CDR2 FQNNGV. The V gene lost 3 bases and the J gene lost 6 bases, with 11 bases spanning the gap. This CDR3 region has 13 residues. The CDR3 region has the DNA TGTGCCAGCAGCTTTGGGGTGTTGAAGACCCAGTACTTC. Its translation: CASSFGVLKTQYF.

This clonotype has at least ten counts. DNA of the CDR3: TGTGCCAGCAGTCCTCTGCTGGGCCCTAATGAAAAACTGTTTTTT. It encodes CASSPLLGPNEKLFF. The gene calls are TRBV27 and TRBJ1-4; no clear D gene. V lost 5 bases to trimming and J lost 3 bases, with 13 bases between them. Germline CDR1 is MNHEY and CDR2 is SMNVEV (reference sequence). The CDR3 has 15 amino acids. The whole variable domain, filled in from reference TRBV27 and TRBJ1-4, reads EAQVTQNPRYLITVTGKKLTVTCSQNMNHEYMSWYRQDPGLGLRQIYYSMNVEVTDKGDVPEGYKVSRKEKRNFPLILESPSPNQTSLYFCASSPLLGPNEKLFFGSGTQLSVL.

The chain employs TRBV7-9 and TRBJ2-3, with TRBD1 identical over 7 bases. J was trimmed by 2 bases and V by 6 bases; bases with no gene match: 8. The V gene's germline CDR1 is SEHNR and CDR2 FQNEAQ (reference sequence). The CDR3 sequence is 15 residues long. The CDR3 loop reads CASRRTGAITDTQYF. The CDR3 coding sequence is TGTGCCAGCAGGCGAACAGGGGCGATCACAGATACGCAGTATTTT. Full variable domain (remainder filled in from reference TRBV7-9 and TRBJ2-3): DTGVSQNPRHKITKRGQNVTFRCDPISEHNRLYWYRQTLGQGPEFLTYFQNEAQLEKSRLLSDRFSAERPKGSFSTLEIQRTEQGDSAMYLCASRRTGAITDTQYFGPGTRLTVL.

This clonotype was seen a few times. This CDR3 is CASSQDRPGYSGNTIYF. CDR3 in DNA: TGTGCCAGCAGCCAAGATCGGCCGGGCTACTCTGGAAACACCATATATTTT. This chain uses TRBV3-1 with TRBJ1-3; D gene unclear. Trimming removed 0 bases from V and 0 bases from J, with 12 bases in between. CDR3 length equals 17 residues. Germline CDR1 LGHDT, CDR2 YNNKEL (reference sequence).

A few counts support this clonotype. The rearrangement links TRBV29-1 to TRBJ2-1, with D perhaps matching TRBD1 (6 bases). The V end lost 6 bases, the J end lost 7 bases, and 16 bases lay between the germline ends. The CDR3 runs to 13 residues. In germline, CDR1 is SQVTM, CDR2 ANQGSEA. The CDR3 DNA sequence: TGCAGCGTGGCCCGACAGGTGGGGAATGAGCAGTTCTTC. Its protein product is CSVARQVGNEQFF.

The genes are TRBV6-1 and TRBJ2-2; 9 bases match TRBD2. CDR3 length: 16 amino acids. CDR1 and CDR2 from the germline V gene are MNHNS and SASEGT. Trimming took 5 bases from V and 6 from J; bases not matched to a gene: 10. The CDR3 region is CASSRPIAGASGELFF. The CDR3 DNA is TGTGCCAGCAGTAGACCCATAGCGGGAGCATCCGGGGAGCTGTTTTTT.

V is TRBV29-1 and J is TRBJ2-6; D is uncertain. V gave up 2 bases and J gave up 0 bases, with 11 bases separating them. Germline CDR1 reads SQVTM; CDR2 reads ANQGSEA. The CDR3 has 16 amino acids. The CDR3 protein is CSVEHRTVSGANVLTF. DNA for the CDR3: TGCAGCGTTGAACATCGCACGGTCTCTGGGGCCAACGTCCTGACTTTC.

This clonotype has more than one count but fewer than ten. The chain is built from TRBV6-2 or TRBV6-3 and TRBJ2-1; D possibly corresponds to TRBD2 (5 bases). Germline CDR1 reads MNHEY; CDR2 reads SVGEGT. The CDR3 is 15 residues long. Deletions cut 10 bases from V and 5 bases from J, with 21 bases between. CDR3 in DNA: TGTGCCACCCGAGGGTTAGCCCCTCCGCACAATGAGCAGTTCTTC. This encodes CATRGLAPPHNEQFF.

This clonotype was seen only once. Germline is not matched at one junction end, which may reflect a read error. V is TRBV6-1 and J is TRBJ2-3; 8 bases are shared with TRBD1. Per the germline V gene, CDR1 is MNHNS and CDR2 is SASEGT. This CDR3 region has 14 residues. The CDR3 DNA is TGTGCCAGCAGCCAGCGACAGGGGCGAGATACGCATTATTTT. Its translation is CASSQRQGRDTHYF.